This T cell receptor (beta chain) was observed in a study of blood T cell repertoires in COVID-19. Study-wide context: Sources were T cells, B-cell-depleted T cells, or PBMCs; the material itself was cDNA or gDNA.

Sequenced by immunoSEQ multiplex PCR; TCRdb stores in-frame clones only, minus some. Seen here are 150,000 or so clones, about 80% observed once, and the top ten hold more than 9.5%. The germline V and J ends were trimmed by 6 bases and 4 bases, with 10 bases remaining between them. The CDR3 is 13 amino acids. In germline, CDR1 is MDHEN, CDR2 SYDVKM. The specimen was PBMCs or T cells enriched from blood (not recorded which). This receptor was identified in a man aged 45-65 years who had recovered from COVID-19. The chain links TRBV28 to TRBJ1-3; no clear D. CDR3 region: CASRLTKGNTIYF. The CDR3 DNA is TGTGCCAGCAGGCTAACGAAAGGAAACACCATATATTTT.